This TCR beta chain derives from a study of blood T cells in healthy people across ages. The study's findings and limits: Getting older went along with TCR beta diversity per million T cells dropping roughly linearly.

CDR3 size: 15 residues. A second PCR, run for roughly 7 to 11 cycles, used a sample-barcoded 5' primer plus a J-beta primer mix. TCRdb ran MiXCR on the 5' RACE reads and lists one entry per CDR3 protein. The sample records about 1,400,000 distinct CDR3 sequences, approximately 60% being singletons. The draw of peripheral blood yielded around 9.6 milliliters from each donor. Total RNA extracted from each sample amounted to at least 5 micrograms. On this clonotype itself: Antigen specificity is unknown. One end of the junction does not line up with germline, which may come from a read error.

The specimen was blood. This sequence was found in a man between 18 and 29 years old in good health. The rearrangement uses TRBV12-3 or TRBV12-4 and TRBJ2-6; no clear D gene. This chain's CDR3 is CVSSLLQTGANVLTF. In DNA form, the CDR3 reads TGTGTCAGCAGCTTGTTACAAACTGGGGCCAACGTCCTGACTTTC.